This T cell receptor (beta chain) was recovered during a study of beta chain features in type 1 diabetes. Study as a whole: Analysis included around 100 million sorted cells drawn from all samples.

Central memory, naive, regulatory and stem cell-like memory CD4+ cells were sorted by CD45RO/CCR7/CD25/CD127/CD95/CD27. Reverse transcribing all isolated RNA meant expressed TCRB transcripts were sequenced. Some clones are missing from TCRdb's copy, which holds only in-frame ones; the method was immunoSEQ multiplex PCR. Of about 260,000 clones listed, about a fifth are singletons. The sample holds a few counts of this clone. Its specificity is not known. The study, taken as a whole, reports: The study found that naive, central memory and Treg TCRB repertoires appeared more similar in patients than in healthy donors. VDJ junctions in type 1 diabetes patients carried more deletions and fewer insertions. Moderate yet significant TCRB CDR3 shortening was seen in Type 1 diabetes patients in all four CD4+ subsets.

Germline CDR1 is SGHTA and CDR2 is FQGNSA. CDR3 size: 15 residues. The V and J ends lost 3 bases and 0 bases, in that order; junction bases with no gene match: 4. Specimen: naive CD4+ T cells from blood. This chain uses TRBV7-2 with TRBJ1-1, with TRBD1 matching 7 bases. The receptor was derived from a woman between 40 and 50 years old with type 1 diabetes. The CDR3 sequence: CASSLGQPMNTEAFF. CDR3 DNA: TGTGCCAGCAGCTTGGGACAGCCTATGAACACTGAAGCTTTCTTT.